Sequencing of this TCR beta chain was carried out in a study of OX40 agonist ivuxolimab in advanced cancers. Study summary: Patients' therapy was ivuxolimab, an antibody that acts as an agonist of OX40 (CD134).

With respect to this clone: Its antigen remains unidentified.

Repertoires were generated with immunoSEQ multiplex PCR, while TCRdb's copy carries only in-frame clones and drops some. This table holds 60,000 to 70,000 clones, about 85% found once. Germline V CDR1 and CDR2: MNHNS, SASEGT. The CDR3 extends over 12 amino acids. V was pared by 6 bases and J by 4 bases, with 9 bases between. Overall study results and limits: Among the lowest levels of clonal expansion were found in partial responders at 0.1-3.0 mg/kg.

Sequenced here: CD4+ or CD8+ T cells sorted from blood, sampled in a trial of the OX40 agonist ivuxolimab. The source of this sequence is an adult with an advanced solid tumor such as melanoma, head and neck, liver or kidney cancer. The chain employs TRBV6-1 and TRBJ1-2; D is perhaps TRBD1 (5 bases). The CDR3 reads CASRSDSYGYTF. The CDR3 DNA follows: TGTGCCAGCAGATCAGACAGCTATGGCTACACCTTC.